The 27 T cell receptor beta chains listed next were all sequenced from one sample in a study of blood T cell repertoires in COVID-19. Profiling relied on immunoSEQ multiplex PCR, and the TCRdb table lists in-frame clones only, not all of them. Among under 300,000 clones, roughly nine tenths were seen once, and the ten largest hold under 2.5%. The specimen sequenced was PBMCs or T cells enriched from blood (not recorded which). The receptors stem from a woman in her sixties or seventies who had recovered from COVID-19.

The CDR3, as DNA: TGTGCCAGCAGTTCCGGGGGGCTCCTGGACGAGCAGTACTTC. This encodes CASSSGGLLDEQYF. V is TRBV28 and J is TRBJ2-7; D might be TRBD2 (7 bases). This CDR3 contains 14 residues. V was shortened by 4 bases and J by 5 bases, with 15 bases between the two germline ends. Germline-derived CDR1 and CDR2 are MDHEN and SYDVKM.

In DNA, the CDR3 is TGTGCCTGCCCCCAGGTGGGGGCAGGCTCACCCCTCCACTTT. Translating gives CACPQVGAGSPLHF. The chain employs TRBV30 and TRBJ1-6; D is possibly TRBD1 (6 bases). Germline CDR1 and CDR2: GTSNPN and SVGIG (reference sequence). Trimming removed 6 bases at V and 10 bases at J, with 19 bases between. CDR3 length: 14 residues.

The chain combines TRBV2 with TRBJ1-1; 7 bases map to TRBD1. The J segment lost 9 bases and the V segment lost 2 bases, leaving 18 bases of the junction unmatched. CDR3 size: 17 residues. Germline CDR1 SNHLY, CDR2 FYNNEI. In DNA, the CDR3 is TGTGCCAGCAGTGAATCGAGGGGGCGACAGGCCTCCCTGAAAGCTTTCTTT. This gives the protein CASSESRGRQASLKAFF.

CDR3: CASSIMTGGEQFF. In nucleotides, the CDR3 is TGTGCCAGCAGCATCATGACAGGGGGTGAGCAGTTCTTC. The chain carries TRBV27 and TRBJ2-1; 9 bases fit TRBD1. The CDR3 runs 13 residues. With V trimmed by 6 bases and J by 9 bases, 6 bases remained unmatched. CDR1 MNHEY and CDR2 SMNVEV come from the germline V gene (reference sequence).

The chain couples TRBV19 to TRBJ2-5; maybe TRBD1 (6 bases). CDR1 is LNHDA, CDR2 SQIVND, per germline (reference sequence). V shed 2 bases and J shed 4 bases, with 11 bases lying between them. The CDR3 totals 14 residues. The CDR3 nucleotides read TGTGCCAGTAGTATAACCAGGGGCAGAGAGACCCAGTACTTC. Its translation: CASSITRGRETQYF.

The rearrangement joins TRBV27 to TRBJ2-1, with 7 bases fitting TRBD2. Looked up from germline, CDR1 is MNHEY and CDR2 is SMNVEV (reference sequence). V lost 3 bases and J lost 10; bases outside the gene matches: 9. There are 14 residues in the CDR3. CDR3 bases: TGTGCCAGCAGTTTGGAGGCTCCGCGGGGGGAGCAGTTCTTC. Amino acid sequence: CASSLEAPRGEQFF.

The V gene is TRBV5-1, the J gene TRBJ1-4; TRBD1 might be the D (6 bases). Looked up from germline, CDR1 is SGHRS and CDR2 is YFSETQ. This CDR3 is 16 amino acids long. V was clipped by 3 bases and J by 7 bases, with 19 bases between them. DNA for the CDR3: TGCGCCAGCAGCTCGGGCCCTACAGGGATTACTGAAAAACTGTTTTTT. Translated, it gives CASSSGPTGITEKLFF.

The J gene is TRBJ2-7, the V gene TRBV5-4, with 10 positions matching TRBD2. The CDR3 runs 14 residues. Looked up from germline, CDR1 is SGHNT and CDR2 is YYREEE (reference sequence). V trimming: 4 bases; J trimming: 7 bases; junction bases outside the gene matches: 8. CDR3 nucleotides: TGTGCCAGCAGCACAGCTAGCGGGAGCGGTGAGCAGTACTTC. Amino acids: CASSTASGSGEQYF.

V is TRBV28 and J is TRBJ2-5; D gene unclear. The V end was cut by 3 bases, the J end by 2 bases, with 4 bases between. Germline-derived CDR1 and CDR2 are MDHEN and SYDVKM. CDR3 length: 12 residues. CDR3 DNA: TGTGCCAGCAGTTTGTTACAAGAGACCCAGTACTTC. Its protein is CASSLLQETQYF.

This sequence joins TRBV3-1 (or the pseudogene TRBV3-2) and TRBJ2-1, with 8 bases lining up with TRBD2. V gave up 6 bases and J gave up 5 bases; unmatched junction bases: 9. There are 15 residues in the CDR3. Germline CDR1 is LGHDT and CDR2 is YNNKEL (reference sequence). CDR3 sequence: CASRLSGGRNNEQFF. CDR3 DNA: TGTGCCAGCAGGCTAAGCGGGGGCCGCAACAATGAGCAGTTCTTC.

This sequence joins TRBV5-1 and TRBJ2-2; 9 bases line up with TRBD1. J gave up 8 bases and V 4 bases, and 9 bases lay outside the gene matches. CDR1 and CDR2 from the germline V gene are SGHRS and YFSETQ. The CDR3 sequence is 15 residues long. The CDR3 DNA reads as TGCGCCAGCAGCGGACCCGGGACAGGGTCGGGGGAGCTGTTTTTT. It codes for CASSGPGTGSGELFF.

The chain employs TRBV19 and TRBJ2-7; TRBD1 matches 8 bases. The CDR3 extends over 14 amino acids. Germline V gene data show CDR1 as LNHDA and CDR2 as SQIVND (reference sequence). The V and J ends lost 5 bases and 5 bases, in that order; junction bases with no gene match: 8. The CDR3 DNA sequence: TGTGCCAGTAGTCCCCCGGACAGGGTCAACGAGCAGTACTTC. Translation: CASSPPDRVNEQYF.

The chain couples TRBV5-1 to TRBJ1-6, with 7 bases that match TRBD1. The CDR3 runs to 14 residues. Trimming took 5 bases from V and 4 from J; bases not matched to a gene: 3. Germline V gene data show CDR1 as SGHRS and CDR2 as YFSETQ. CDR3: CASRGTEYNSPLHF. DNA for the CDR3: TGCGCCAGCAGGGGGACAGAGTATAATTCACCCCTCCACTTT.

The chain employs TRBV30 and TRBJ1-4, with D hard to call. The CDR3 runs to 16 residues. Trimming left V 1 base short and J 0 bases short, with 12 bases between. Germline-derived CDR1 and CDR2 are GTSNPN and SVGIG (reference sequence). The CDR3 DNA is TGTGCCTGGAGTGCAAAAGAAGCCCCAACTAATGAAAAACTGTTTTTT. Translating it yields CAWSAKEAPTNEKLFF. Using reference TRBV30 and TRBJ1-4 for the parts outside the CDR3, the full variable domain is SQTIHQWPATLVQPVGSPLSLECTVEGTSNPNLYWYRQAAGRGLQLLFYSVGIGQISSEVPQNLSASRPQDRQFILSSKKLLLSDSGFYLCAWSAKEAPTNEKLFFGSGTQLSVL.

The V and J genes are TRBV28 and TRBJ1-2; D gene ambiguous. The V and J ends lost 4 bases and 5 bases respectively, with 8 bases between them. This CDR3 has 12 residues. Per the germline V gene, CDR1 is MDHEN and CDR2 is SYDVKM. CDR3 DNA: TGTGCCAGCAGTTCCCCCCTATATGGCTACACCTTC. Translating it yields CASSSPLYGYTF.

CDR3 amino acids: CAWKLQGAYEQYF. The CDR3 coding sequence is TGTGCCTGGAAACTTCAGGGGGCTTACGAGCAGTACTTC. The rearrangement joins TRBV30 to TRBJ2-7; TRBD1 aligns across 8 bases. The length of the CDR3 is 13 residues. V lost 4 bases and J lost 4; bases outside the gene matches: 6. From germline, CDR1 is GTSNPN and CDR2 SVGIG (reference sequence).

This clone has a single count. The chain recombines TRBV28 with TRBJ1-2; 7 bases are a match to TRBD1. V shed 9 bases and J 5 bases; nucleotides not matched to a gene: 12. The CDR3 runs 14 residues. CDR1 MDHEN and CDR2 SYDVKM come from the germline V gene. The CDR3 region is CASLPGQAIYGYTF. The CDR3 DNA reads TGTGCCAGTCTACCAGGACAGGCAATTTATGGCTACACCTTC.

The V gene is TRBV5-1, the J gene TRBJ2-7; a possible D gene is TRBD1 (6 bases). Germline CDR1 is SGHRS and CDR2 is YFSETQ. This CDR3 has 14 amino acids. V dropped 4 bases and J dropped 4 bases, with 15 bases sitting between them. The CDR3 DNA follows: TGCGCCAGCAGCCTGACTCAGGGGTTGTACGAGCAGTACTTC. Translation: CASSLTQGLYEQYF.

V gene TRBV7-8 combines with J gene TRBJ1-2, with unresolved D. V was shortened by 5 bases and J by 5 bases, with 18 bases between the two germline ends. The CDR3 contains 15 residues. In germline, CDR1 is SGHVS, CDR2 FQNEAQ. The CDR3 DNA sequence: TGTGCCAGCAGCCCAGGTTCGGGGAGGAGGTATGGCTACACCTTC. Its translation is CASSPGSGRRYGYTF.

The CDR3 loop reads CASSYPGGSNEQFF. CDR3 nucleotides: TGTGCCAGCAGTTACCCAGGGGGCTCGAATGAGCAGTTCTTC. This sequence joins TRBV6-5 and TRBJ2-1, with 8 bases fitting TRBD1. This CDR3 has 14 residues. With V trimmed by 2 bases and J by 7 bases, 4 bases remained unmatched. Germline CDR1 is MNHEY and CDR2 is SVGAGI.

This chain joins TRBV6-1 and TRBJ2-3; weak D call: TRBD1 (6 bases). This CDR3 spans 14 amino acids. CDR1 MNHNS and CDR2 SASEGT come from the germline V gene. Trimming cost V 2 bases and J 4 bases, with 10 bases left between them. The DNA for the CDR3 is TGTGCCAGCAGTGAATCTGGGGGCGCAGATACGCAGTATTTT. Protein product: CASSESGGADTQYF.

The chain employs TRBV28 and TRBJ1-1; unclear D gene. V was trimmed by 6 bases and J by 3 bases, leaving 14 bases between them. Germline assignment: CDR1 MDHEN and CDR2 SYDVKM. There are 14 residues in the CDR3. The CDR3 nucleotides are TGTGCCAGCAGCCCCAATATGGCGGACACTGAAGCTTTCTTT. This sequence encodes CASSPNMADTEAFF.

V and J are TRBV18 and TRBJ1-1, with 8 bases identical to TRBD1. Germline assignment: CDR1 KGHSH and CDR2 LQKENI. The ends lost 2 bases at V and 1 base at J; junction bases unmatched: 9. The CDR3 length is 17 residues. Here the CDR3 DNA reads TGTGCCAGCTCACCAAGCAAGGACAGGGCATCGAACACTGAAGCTTTCTTT. Its translation: CASSPSKDRASNTEAFF.

The chain couples TRBV28 to TRBJ2-7; unclear D gene. The germline V gene encodes CDR1 MDHEN and CDR2 SYDVKM. V was trimmed by 5 bases and J by 4 bases, leaving 15 bases between them. The CDR3 is 14 amino acids. The CDR3 DNA follows: TGTGCCAGCAGTACATATCCTACAGTTTACGAGCAGTACTTC. Translated, it gives CASSTYPTVYEQYF. The whole variable domain, remainder taken from reference TRBV28 and TRBJ2-7, is DVKVTQSSRYLVKRTGEKVFLECVQDMDHENMFWYRQDPGLGLRLIYFSYDVKMKEKGDIPEGYSVSREKKERFSLILESASTNQTSMYLCASSTYPTVYEQYFGPGTRLTVT.

This chain joins TRBV9 and TRBJ1-6; D is unclear. The CDR3 is 16 residues long. Deletions cut 0 bases from V and 0 bases from J, with 7 bases between. Germline V gene lookup returns CDR1 SGDLS and CDR2 YYNGEE. This CDR3 reads CASSVGRSSYNSPLHF. DNA of the CDR3: TGTGCCAGCAGCGTAGGAAGGAGCTCCTATAATTCACCCCTCCACTTT.

This chain connects TRBV18 to TRBJ1-2; unclear D gene. The CDR3 is 13 residues long. Germline CDR1 reads KGHSH; CDR2 reads LQKENI. Trimming left V 6 bases short and J 8 bases short, with 16 bases between. Here the CDR3 reads CASSDQEREGYTF. DNA of the CDR3: TGTGCCAGCTCCGACCAGGAAAGGGAGGGCTACACCTTC. The entire variable domain, with the rest obtained from reference TRBV18 and TRBJ1-2, is as follows: NAGVMQNPRHLVRRRGQEARLRCSPMKGHSHVYWYRQLPEEGLKFMVYLQKENIIDESGMPKERFSAEFPKEGPSILRIQQVVRGDSAAYFCASSDQEREGYTFGSGTRLTVV.

The CDR3 bases are TGTGCCAGCAGCAAATCCGGGACTAGCGGGAGTCGGGATGAGCAGTTCTTC. Its protein product is CASSKSGTSGSRDEQFF. The chain uses TRBV11-3 and TRBJ2-1; TRBD2 agrees at 14 bases. CDR1 is SGHNT, CDR2 YENEEA, per germline. The CDR3 totals 17 residues. V was clipped by 5 bases and J by 8 bases; unmatched bases: 11.